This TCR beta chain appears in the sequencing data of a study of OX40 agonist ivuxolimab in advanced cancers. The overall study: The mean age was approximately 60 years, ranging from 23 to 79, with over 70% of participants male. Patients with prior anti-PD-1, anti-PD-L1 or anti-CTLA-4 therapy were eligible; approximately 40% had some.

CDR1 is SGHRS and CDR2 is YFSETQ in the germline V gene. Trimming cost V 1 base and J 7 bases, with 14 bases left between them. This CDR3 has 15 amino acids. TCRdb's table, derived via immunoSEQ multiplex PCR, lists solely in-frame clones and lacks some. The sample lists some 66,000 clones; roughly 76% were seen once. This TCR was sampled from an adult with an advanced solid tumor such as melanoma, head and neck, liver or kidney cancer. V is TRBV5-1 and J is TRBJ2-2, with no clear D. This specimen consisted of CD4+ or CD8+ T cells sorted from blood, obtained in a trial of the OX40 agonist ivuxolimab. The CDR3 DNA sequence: TGCGCCAGCAGCTTGCCTGCTAGGACGGACGGGGAGCTGTTTTTT. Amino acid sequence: CASSLPARTDGELFF.